These T cell receptor beta chains were read from a single sample in a study of T cell responses to AZD1222 COVID-19 vaccine. The method was immunoSEQ multiplex PCR; TCRdb's version includes in-frame clones alone and lacks a portion of them. This sample has 150,000 to 200,000 clones; approximately 88% occur once, and the top ten carry 1.5% to 2%. Sequences were derived from peripheral blood, sampled on day 0 of AZD1222 vaccination. The receptors come from an adult in good health. The CDR3 runs from the conserved cysteine through the conserved F or W. D genes are given only for firm matches. Clone sizes are given selectively: once, few, many, or a class where the clone is expanded.

NA TRBJ2-7 NA TRBV7-2 TGTGCCAGCAGCCCTCAGGGGCTGGTATACGAGCAGTACTTC CASSPQGLVYEQYF
NA TRBJ2-1 NA TRBV7-3 TGTGCCAGCAGCTTAAGCAGGAGCTCCTACAATGAGCAGTTCTTC CASSLSRSSYNEQFF
NA TRBJ1-5 TRBD1 TRBV15 TGTGCCACCAGCAGAGAGACAGGGGTTAGTCAGCCCCAGCATTTT CATSRETGVSQPQHF
NA TRBJ2-5 NA TRBV5-1 TGCGCCAGCAGCTTGGACCCAGGCTCGGAGACCCAGTACTTC CASSLDPGSETQYF
NA TRBJ1-5 NA TRBV21-1 TGTGCCAGCAGGTCTTGCAGGGGAAATCAGCCCCAGCATTTT CASRSCRGNQPQHF
NA TRBJ1-6 NA TRBV12-3/TRBV12-4 TGTGCCAGCAGTTTATTGGGCGTCTCACCCCTCCACTTT CASSLLGVSPLHF
few TRBJ2-5 TRBD1 TRBV7-9 TGTGCCTCCGGTGAGGGGGCCTCCCGGGTTGGGACCCAGTACTTC CASGEGASRVGTQYF
NA TRBJ1-6 NA TRBV4-1 TGCGCCAGCAGCCAAGAAAGAAACTCACCCCCCCACTTT CASSQERNSPPHF
NA TRBJ2-7 NA TRBV11-2 TGTGCCAGCAGCCAAACCGCCTACGAGCAGTACTTC CASSQTAYEQYF
NA TRBJ2-7 NA TRBV6-5 TGTGCCAGCAGTACTACGAGCTCCTACGAGCAGTACTTC CASSTTSSYEQYF
NA TRBJ1-4 NA TRBV24-1 TGTGCCACCAGTGACCCGGGCCCCGAGGGGGAAAAACTGTTTTTT CATSDPGPEGEKLFF
NA TRBJ1-2 NA TRBV6-5 TGTGCCAGCAGTTACACTAACTATGGCTACACCTTC CASSYTNYGYTF
NA TRBJ2-3 NA TRBV6-2/TRBV6-3 TGTGCCAGCAGTTACCTCCCGGGGAGGGGGAAGGGCACAGATACGCAGTATTTT CASSYLPGRGKGTDTQYF
NA TRBJ1-5 NA TRBV6-2/TRBV6-3 TGTGCCAGCAGTGCCGGGGGAGGGGTGGGCAATCAGCCCCAGCATTTT CASSAGGGVGNQPQHF
NA TRBJ1-4 NA TRBV19 TGTGCCAGTAGTACAGGGGTGACTAATGAAAAACTGTTTTTT CASSTGVTNEKLFF
once TRBJ2-1 NA TRBV5-1 TGCGCCAGCAGCTTGTTGGTACACGTCGAGCAGTTCTTC CASSLLVHVEQFF
NA TRBJ2-2 TRBD2 TRBV4-2 TGTGCCAGCAGCCAAGAGAGAAGCGGGGGGCGGGCCGGGGAGCTGTTTTTT CASSQERSGGRAGELFF
NA TRBJ1-2 NA TRBV28 TGTGCCAGCAGTTTGGGACAATATAACTATGGCTACACCTTC CASSLGQYNYGYTF
NA TRBJ1-6 NA TRBV7-3 TGTGCCAGCAGCTTAACGGGATCCAGGAATAATTCACCCCTCCACTTT CASSLTGSRNNSPLHF
NA TRBJ1-1 NA TRBV28 TGTGCCAGCAGTTTCCTGAACACTGAAGCTTTCTTT CASSFLNTEAFF
once TRBJ2-3 TRBD2 TRBV15 TGTGCCACAGCGCGGTTCCGGGGGGAGACAGATACGCAGTATTTT CATARFRGETDTQYF
NA TRBJ2-2 NA TRBV2 TGTGCCAGCAGCGTAGATGGGGCCCAGGGGGAGCTGTTTTTT CASSVDGAQGELFF
NA TRBJ1-4 TRBD1 TRBV6-5 TGTGCCAGCATATATTCGGGACAGGGTTTTGAAAAACTGTTTTTT CASIYSGQGFEKLFF
NA TRBJ2-1 NA TRBV7-2 TGTGCCAGCAGCTTAGTTGGGGGGATTGAGCAGTTCTTC CASSLVGGIEQFF
NA TRBJ2-2 TRBD2 TRBV4-2 TGTGCCAGCAGCCAAGATGCCGGGGGGGCGGGTGGCACCGGGGAGCTGTTTTTT CASSQDAGGAGGTGELFF
NA TRBJ2-1 TRBD2 TRBV15 TGTGCCACCAGCAGAGTTAGCGGGGGGGTAGCTGAGCAGTTCTTC CATSRVSGGVAEQFF
NA TRBJ1-6 NA TRBV5-6 TGTGCCAGCAGCTCTAGATGGGTAGGGGACCTCAATTCACCCCTCCACTTT CASSSRWVGDLNSPLHF
NA TRBJ1-1 NA TRBV30 TGTGCCTGGAGTGGACAGAGTAACACTGAAGCTTTCTTT CAWSGQSNTEAFF
NA TRBJ1-1 NA TRBV4-1 TGCGCCAGCAGCCAAGTCCCATTGGGACGGATGAACACTGAAGCTTTCTTT CASSQVPLGRMNTEAFF
NA TRBJ1-1 NA TRBV6-5 TGTGCCAGCAGTTACTCGAATCGAGGGAGCACTGAAGCTTTCTTT CASSYSNRGSTEAFF
NA TRBJ1-6 NA TRBV3-1/TRBV3-2 TGTGCCAGCAGCCAAGCTGCCCCAGGGAGGGTTTCACCCCTCCACTTT CASSQAAPGRVSPLHF
NA TRBJ1-1 TRBD1 TRBV10-1 TGCGCCAGCAGTGAGGGGACAGTGGGGCAGTACACTGAAGCTTTCTTT CASSEGTVGQYTEAFF
NA TRBJ2-1 TRBD2 TRBV19 TGTGCCAGTAGTCGGCGGGAGGGCCTGTACAATGAGCAGTTCTTC CASSRREGLYNEQFF
NA TRBJ1-4 NA TRBV2 TGTGCCAGCAGTGTGGAGGAAAAACTGTTTTTT CASSVEEKLFF
NA TRBJ2-3 NA TRBV9 TGTGCCAGCAGCGTATCGGCCCGGAGTGGGACAGATACGCAGTATTTT CASSVSARSGTDTQYF
NA TRBJ1-2 NA TRBV18 TGTGCCAGCTCACCACCTCGGGGGACGTCCTATGGCTACACCTTC CASSPPRGTSYGYTF
NA TRBJ2-1 TRBD2 TRBV7-6 TGTGCCAGCAGCTCTAGCGGAGGGAGCTCCTACAATGAGCAGTTCTTC CASSSSGGSSYNEQFF
NA TRBJ1-1 NA TRBV6-4 TGTGCCAGCAGTGAGGGTCAGGGCACTGAAGCTTTCTTT CASSEGQGTEAFF
NA TRBJ2-3 NA TRBV11-3 TGTGCCAGCAGCTTAGGGGACTTACCTACAGATACGCAGTATTTT CASSLGDLPTDTQYF
NA TRBJ2-5 NA TRBV28 TGTGCCAGCAGTTCACCTGTGGCGTCTGGAGAGACCCAGTACTTC CASSSPVASGETQYF
NA TRBJ1-1 NA TRBV24-1 TGTGCCACCAGTGATTTGCCGACGACAGAAATGAACACTGAAGCTTTCTTT CATSDLPTTEMNTEAFF
NA TRBJ1-6 TRBD1 TRBV5-1 TGCGCCAGCAGCGGGGGGCAGGGGGAATCACCCCTCCACTTT CASSGGQGESPLHF